Presented here are 21 T cell receptor beta chains from one specimen sequenced in a study of memory CD8 T cells in hepatitis C reinfection. TCRdb keeps only in-frame clones here, not all; method: immunoSEQ multiplex PCR. Of about 43,000 clones in the sample, 89% were seen once. As for time point: late/post reinfection, 12 to 24 weeks after detection. The sorted cells went straight to TCR sequencing with no prior in vitro expansion. The sample taken for sequencing was naive CD8+ T cells sorted from blood. All receptors come from a man aged 18 to 29 with hepatitis C virus infection.

The chain is built from TRBV6-6 and TRBJ2-5; 7 positions agree with TRBD1. V lost 5 bases and J lost 3; bases outside the gene matches: 0. The germline CDR1 and CDR2 sequences are MNHNY and SVGAGI (reference sequence). This CDR3 spans 12 amino acids. The CDR3 loop reads CASSTGEETQYF. CDR3 DNA sequence: TGTGCCAGCAGTACAGGGGAAGAGACCCAGTACTTC.

The V call is TRBV7-9, the J call TRBJ2-7, with D possibly TRBD1 on 6 matching bases. The CDR3 runs 13 residues. V gave up 6 bases and J gave up 2 bases, with 11 bases separating them. Germline V lookup: CDR1 SEHNR, CDR2 FQNEAQ (reference sequence). The CDR3 region is CASSHRTAYEQYF. The CDR3 DNA sequence: TGTGCCAGCAGTCATAGGACAGCCTACGAGCAGTACTTC.

V usage is TRBV7-9 and J usage is TRBJ2-1; 9 nucleotides match TRBD1. With V trimmed by 4 bases and J by 7 bases, 8 bases remained unmatched. CDR1 SEHNR and CDR2 FQNEAQ come from the germline V gene (reference sequence). The CDR3 spans 15 residues. The CDR3 region is CASSSPGQGSNEQFF. CDR3 bases: TGTGCCAGCAGCTCGCCGGGACAGGGATCGAATGAGCAGTTCTTC.

This chain links TRBV6-1 with TRBJ2-5; TRBD2 matches at 8 bases. The end of the DNA aligns better with TRBJ2-7, so the J call may be wrong. The length of the CDR3 is 15 residues. Germline V gene data show CDR1 as MNHNS and CDR2 as SASEGT. As DNA, the CDR3 is TGTGCCAGCAGTGAAGGGGTAGCGGGACCCTACGAGCAGTACTTC. Its translation is CASSEGVAGPYEQYF.

The rearrangement uses TRBV7-8 and TRBJ2-7; 7 bases line up with TRBD2. Germline lookup yields CDR1 SGHVS and CDR2 FQNEAQ. The V gene end was trimmed by 4 bases and the J gene end by 2 bases; junction bases not matched to a gene: 14. This CDR3 has 17 residues. This CDR3 is CASSSPPGGRGTYEQYF. CDR3 DNA sequence: TGTGCCAGCAGCTCCCCCCCCGGCGGGAGAGGCACCTACGAGCAGTACTTC.

A word on this clone: Distinct nucleotide sequences in the sample also encode this CDR3. The CDR3 loop reads CASSDGRNEQFF. The DNA of the CDR3 is TGTGCCAGCAGTGACGGTAGAAATGAGCAGTTCTTC. The rearrangement joins TRBV2 to TRBJ2-1; D call uncertain. The CDR3 spans 12 residues. Germline V gene lookup returns CDR1 SNHLY and CDR2 FYNNEI. Trimming removed 3 bases from V and 7 bases from J, with 7 bases in between.

The chain has TRBV28 and TRBJ2-1; 15 bases match TRBD2. The V and J ends lost 3 bases and 4 bases, in that order; junction bases with no gene match: 16. The CDR3 loop spans 21 amino acids. From germline, CDR1 is MDHEN and CDR2 SYDVKM. The CDR3 region is CASSLGAGTSGRSNRYNEQFF. In nucleotides, the CDR3 is TGTGCCAGCAGTTTGGGGGCCGGGACTAGCGGGAGGTCCAATCGTTACAATGAGCAGTTCTTC.

V and J are TRBV4-1 and TRBJ2-3; D gene ambiguous. V shed 2 bases and J shed 10 bases, with 16 bases lying between them. In germline, CDR1 is MGHRA, CDR2 YSYEKL. The CDR3 loop spans 14 amino acids. For the CDR3, the DNA is TGCGCCAGCAGCCAAACCCACGCGGTAGGCCCGCAGTATTTT. This encodes CASSQTHAVGPQYF.

This chain links TRBV28 with TRBJ1-2; possibly TRBD1 for D (6 bases). The CDR3 sequence is 17 residues long. The V gene's germline CDR1 is MDHEN and CDR2 SYDVKM. V shed 4 bases and J shed 0 bases, with 18 bases lying between them. Here the CDR3 reads CASSSSGHYPSNYGYTF. CDR3 sequence (DNA): TGTGCCAGCAGTTCCTCGGGACATTACCCATCTAACTATGGCTACACCTTC.

This chain connects TRBV2 to TRBJ2-1; possibly TRBD2 for D (5 bases). Germline lookup yields CDR1 SNHLY and CDR2 FYNNEI. This CDR3 has 14 amino acids. The V and J ends lost 6 bases and 0 bases respectively, with 9 bases between them. This CDR3 is CASSYEGSYNEQFF. CDR3 DNA: TGTGCCAGCAGCTACGAGGGCTCCTACAATGAGCAGTTCTTC.

The chain couples TRBV4-1 to TRBJ2-1, with 8 nucleotides matching TRBD2. From germline, CDR1 is MGHRA and CDR2 YSYEKL. The junction had 6 bases not matched to a gene; V was cut back by 4 bases and J by 4 bases. This CDR3 contains 15 residues. The DNA for the CDR3 is TGCGCCAGCAGCCTAATTCCGGGGGGGTACAATGAGCAGTTCTTC. This gives the protein CASSLIPGGYNEQFF.

This chain uses TRBV5-1 with TRBJ2-7; 7 bases are shared with TRBD1. CDR1 is SGHRS and CDR2 is YFSETQ in the germline V gene. The junction had 10 bases not matched to a gene; V was cut back by 4 bases and J by 3 bases. The CDR3 is made up of 15 amino acids. The CDR3 sequence: CASSPGRTGGYEQYF. CDR3 DNA sequence: TGCGCCAGCAGCCCTGGTAGGACAGGCGGCTACGAGCAGTACTTC.

The chain employs TRBV7-8 and TRBJ1-5; TRBD1 agrees at 7 bases. The J segment lost 4 bases and the V segment lost 6 bases, leaving 3 bases of the junction unmatched. In germline, CDR1 is SGHVS, CDR2 FQNEAQ. The CDR3 is 13 residues long. This CDR3 is CASSSGGNQPQHF. As DNA, the CDR3 is TGTGCCAGCAGTTCAGGGGGGAATCAGCCCCAGCATTTT.

This clone showed up just once. The V gene is TRBV4-1, the J gene TRBJ2-3; 11 bases fit TRBD2. V shed 3 bases and J 0 bases; nucleotides not matched to a gene: 8. Germline V CDR1 and CDR2: MGHRA, YSYEKL. This CDR3 has 18 residues. The CDR3: CASSHGLAGFSSTDTQYF. CDR3 in DNA: TGCGCCAGCAGCCATGGACTAGCGGGTTTTTCTAGCACAGATACGCAGTATTTT.

This clone appeared a single time. This chain connects TRBV6-6 to TRBJ2-7; 9 bases agree with TRBD2. CDR1 is MNHNY and CDR2 is SVGAGI in the germline V gene (reference sequence). V lost 7 bases, J lost 0 bases, and 1 base stayed unmatched. This CDR3 has 13 residues. CDR3 DNA sequence: TGTGCCAGCACTAGCGGGGTCTCCTACGAGCAGTACTTC. Translated, it gives CASTSGVSYEQYF.

J is TRBJ2-1 and V is TRBV5-5, with D maybe TRBD2 (6 bases). The germline V and J ends were trimmed by 0 bases and 7 bases, with 8 bases remaining between them. The germline gives CDR1 SGHKS, CDR2 YYEKEE (reference sequence). CDR3 length equals 13 residues. CDR3 coding DNA: TGTGCCAGCAGCTTGGGAGGGAGGAATGAGCAGTTCTTC. Translating gives CASSLGGRNEQFF. The full variable domain, with the rest looked up from reference TRBV5-5 and TRBJ2-1, is DAGVTQSPTHLIKTRGQQVTLRCSPISGHKSVSWYQQVLGQGPQFIFQYYEKEERGRGNFPDRFSARQFPNYSSELNVNALLLGDSALYLCASSLGGRNEQFFGPGTRLTVL.

The genes are TRBV5-6 and TRBJ2-2; D unclear. The V gene lost 0 bases and the J gene lost 8 bases, with 5 bases spanning the gap. Germline V lookup: CDR1 SGHDT, CDR2 YYEEEE. CDR3 size: 12 residues. CDR3 in amino acids: CASSLGSGELFF. For the CDR3, the DNA is TGTGCCAGCAGCTTGGGTTCTGGGGAGCTGTTTTTT.

The V gene is TRBV5-8, the J gene TRBJ2-2, with D tentatively TRBD2 (5 bases). With 5 bases removed from V and 1 base from J, the gap between germline ends came to 12 bases. The CDR3 length is 15 residues. Germline V lookup: CDR1 SGHTS, CDR2 YDEGEE. CDR3 in DNA: TGTGCCAGCAGTCATAGAGGAGGGAACACCGGGGAGCTGTTTTTT. Protein product: CASSHRGGNTGELFF.

The gene calls are TRBV21-1 and TRBJ1-2; TRBD1, as called in the table, went unchecked against the DNA. TRBV21-1 is given as a pseudogene. The CDR3 runs 14 residues. CDR3 region: CASSPRQGGPGYTF. The CDR3, as DNA: TGTGCCAGCAGCCCCCGACAGGGGGGCCCTGGCTACACCTTC.

This clone was seen just once. The V and J genes are TRBV19 and TRBJ2-6; D is perhaps TRBD1 (5 bases). The germline V and J ends were trimmed by 7 bases and 2 bases, with 9 bases remaining between them. The germline V gene has CDR1 LNHDA and CDR2 SQIVND (reference sequence). The CDR3 is 14 amino acids. The CDR3 nucleotides read TGTGCCAGTACTAAGGGGACTGGGGCCAACGTCCTGACTTTC. Translating it yields CASTKGTGANVLTF.

CDR3: CASSRAGTGGPEAFF. CDR3 nucleotides: TGTGCCAGCAGTAGAGCCGGGACAGGGGGCCCTGAAGCTTTCTTT. This chain joins TRBV6-5 and TRBJ1-1, with 12 bases aligning to TRBD1. Germline CDR1 and CDR2: MNHEY and SVGAGI. The CDR3 spans 15 residues. Trimming at V came to 5 bases and at J to 6 bases, leaving 7 bases not matched to a gene.